This TCR beta chain was identified during a study of T cell repertoires in ileal Crohn's disease. The overall study: From the resection specimen's proximal margin, biopsies were taken as MI.

TCRdb's copy holds only in-frame clones and misses some; the assay was immunoSEQ multiplex PCR. The sample has about 7,600 clones; 70% to 75% are singletons. The time point is: proximal margin of the surgical specimen (macroscopically non-inflamed). Germline assignment: CDR1 MNHEY and CDR2 SVGAGI. The CDR3 extends over 13 amino acids. V shed 6 bases and J shed 5 bases, with 10 bases lying between them. The TCR was taken from an adult with Crohn's disease. The chain combines TRBV6-5 with TRBJ2-2; D might be TRBD1 (6 bases). The sequencing input was ileal tissue. The CDR3 DNA follows: TGTGCCAGCAGAAAGGGGGTTACCGGGGAGCTGTTTTTT. Translating gives CASRKGVTGELFF.